The TCR beta chain under discussion was sequenced for a study of blood T cell repertoires in COVID-19. Study at large: Sources were T cells, B-cell-depleted T cells, or PBMCs; the material itself was cDNA or gDNA.

This clone has a handful of counts. One end of the junction does not line up with germline, which may come from a read error. CDR3 size: 13 residues. In germline, CDR1 is SGHNT, CDR2 YYREEE (reference sequence). Profiling relied on immunoSEQ multiplex PCR, and the TCRdb table lists in-frame clones only, not all of them. Of fewer than 400,000 clones detected, 85% appear once; the ten largest clones hold about 2%. The gene calls are TRBV5-4 and TRBJ2-7; tentative D call: TRBD1 (6 bases). The source is a woman aged 25 to 39 who had been exposed to COVID-19. The specimen was PBMCs or T cells enriched from blood (not recorded which). CDR3 DNA: TGTGCCAGCAGCCGGACAGAGGCCTACGAACAGTACTTC. Translation gives CASSRTEAYEQYF.